This T cell receptor (beta chain) was observed in a study of T cell responses to AZD1222 COVID-19 vaccine. Findings of the study overall: Once two AZD1222 doses were given, Spike-specific TCR breadth and depth went up. In all cases, repertoires were sampled only after the peak T cell response.

A single count supports this clone. The antigen is unknown. Germline V CDR1 and CDR2: MNHEY, SVGAGI. The length of the CDR3 is 14 residues. With V trimmed by 5 bases and J by 4 bases, 5 bases remained unmatched. Generated by immunoSEQ multiplex PCR, the TCRdb table keeps only in-frame clones and is missing some. Of about 150,000 clones detected, more than 85% appear once; the ten largest clones hold approximately 3.4%. This sequence was found in an adult who received the AZD1222 COVID-19 vaccine. The sequencing used peripheral blood, collected 28 days after the second AZD1222 dose. The chain links TRBV6-5 to TRBJ2-3; TRBD2 matches at 8 bases. The CDR3 protein is CASSKLAVADTQYF. As DNA, the CDR3 is TGTGCCAGCAGTAAACTAGCGGTGGCAGATACGCAGTATTTT.